The clone carrying this T cell receptor beta chain was detected once. Its antigen remains unidentified. It was at deep level that the assay was run. TCRdb's table, derived via immunoSEQ multiplex PCR, lists solely in-frame clones and lacks some. Counted here are 450,000 to 600,000 clones, about four fifths occurring once; the ten biggest clones make up 10% to 15%. The CDR3 length is 14 residues. Trimming left V 0 bases short and J 8 bases short, with 14 bases between. The germline V gene encodes CDR1 SGHNT and CDR2 YYREEE (reference sequence). This sample stems from a study of shared clonotypes between healthy human individuals. General study findings and limits: With few donors, the genetic and exposure-history diversity represented was limited.

The rearrangement links TRBV5-4 to TRBJ1-2; D is possibly TRBD1 (5 bases). Sequencing was done on a sample of PBMCs. The clonotype comes from a middle-aged woman in good health. Some clones in this sample may be carry-over from other donors' samples. Written as DNA, the CDR3 is TGTGCCAGCAGCTTGGTCGGGGGGTTAGGCGGCTACACCTTC. It translates to CASSLVGGLGGYTF.